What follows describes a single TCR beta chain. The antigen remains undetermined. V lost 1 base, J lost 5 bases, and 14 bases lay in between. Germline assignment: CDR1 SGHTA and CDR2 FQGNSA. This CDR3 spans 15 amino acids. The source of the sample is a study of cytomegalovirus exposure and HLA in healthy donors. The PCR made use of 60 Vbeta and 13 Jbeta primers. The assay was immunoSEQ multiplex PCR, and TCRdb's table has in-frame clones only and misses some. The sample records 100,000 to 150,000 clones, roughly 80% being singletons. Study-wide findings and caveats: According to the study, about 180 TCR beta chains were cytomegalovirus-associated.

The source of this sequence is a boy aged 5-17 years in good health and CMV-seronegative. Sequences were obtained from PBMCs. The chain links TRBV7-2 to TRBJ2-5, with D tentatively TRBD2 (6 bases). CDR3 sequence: CASSLGWPGGETQYF. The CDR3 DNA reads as TGTGCCAGCAGCTTAGGTTGGCCAGGAGGGGAGACCCAGTACTTC.